Below, 30 T cell receptor beta chains from the same sample are listed, as sequenced in a study of identical twins. TCRdb used MiXCR to reprocess the 5' RACE reads, holding one entry per CDR3 protein. The table lists some 1,600,000 distinct CDR3 sequences, about 31% of them singletons. Sequencing was done on a sample of cord blood. Receptors originate from a newborn girl in good health.

This clonotype was recorded many times. V usage is TRBV12-3 or TRBV12-4 and J usage is TRBJ2-7; no firm D call. With 4 bases removed from V and 3 bases from J, the gap between germline ends came to 4 bases. The CDR3 contains 11 residues. The CDR3 DNA reads TGTGCCAGCAGTTGGAACTACGAGCAGTACTTC. It yields the protein CASSWNYEQYF.

This chain joins TRBV2 and TRBJ2-7; D unclear. The tail of the sequence fits TRBJ2-5 better, so the J call may be wrong. Germline V gene data show CDR1 as SNHLY and CDR2 as FYNNEI. This CDR3 contains 13 residues. The CDR3 nucleotides read TGTGCCAGCAGCGAATCCCAATTGGGGACCCAGTACTTC. It translates to CASSESQLGTQYF.

The genes are TRBV14 and TRBJ2-2; tentative D call: TRBD1 (6 bases). Germline-derived CDR1 and CDR2 are SGHDN and FVKESK. The CDR3 has 15 amino acids. With 1 base removed from V and 4 bases from J, the gap between germline ends came to 10 bases. CDR3 coding DNA: TGTGCCAGCAGCCAAGTTCAGGGGAGCACCGGGGAGCTGTTTTTT. Its translation is CASSQVQGSTGELFF.

This clonotype has at least ten counts. V and J are TRBV20-1 and TRBJ2-3; D may correspond to TRBD1 or TRBD2 (5 bases each). Germline lookup yields CDR1 DFQATT and CDR2 SNEGSKA (reference sequence). The V gene lost 3 bases and the J gene lost 2 bases, with 9 bases spanning the gap. The CDR3 is made up of 13 amino acids. The CDR3 bases are TGCAGTGCTAGGGGACCTACCACAGATACGCAGTATTTT. Translation: CSARGPTTDTQYF.

This chain uses TRBV7-2 with TRBJ2-3; 11 nucleotides line up with TRBD2. This CDR3 has 15 amino acids. CDR1 is SGHTA and CDR2 is FQGNSA in the germline V gene. The trim removed 1 base at V and 9 bases at J, leaving 6 bases unmatched. Written as DNA, the CDR3 is TGTGCCAGCAGCTTAGTCCCTAGCGGGGGGCCGACGCAGTATTTT. It encodes CASSLVPSGGPTQYF.

V is TRBV2 and J is TRBJ1-2, with 8 bases identical to TRBD1. Germline V gene lookup returns CDR1 SNHLY and CDR2 FYNNEI. The CDR3 consists of 14 residues. The V and J ends lost 5 bases and 4 bases, in that order; junction bases with no gene match: 6. CDR3 in amino acids: CASSTTGQAYGYTF. In DNA, the CDR3 is TGTGCCAGCAGTACGACGGGACAGGCCTATGGCTACACCTTC.

The chain combines TRBV5-1 with TRBJ1-2; tentatively, D is TRBD1 (6 bases). The CDR3 is 13 amino acids. Germline-derived CDR1 and CDR2 are SGHRS and YFSETQ. Deletions cut 0 bases from V and 6 bases from J, with 9 bases between. This CDR3 reads CASSLEGEDGYTF. The DNA for the CDR3 is TGCGCCAGCAGCTTGGAGGGGGAGGATGGCTACACCTTC.

The rearrangement joins TRBV19 to TRBJ2-1; tentatively, D is TRBD2 (6 bases). The CDR3 runs to 16 residues. Per germline, CDR1 LNHDA and CDR2 SQIVND (reference sequence). The V and J ends lost 4 bases and 8 bases respectively, with 21 bases between them. CDR3 residues: CASSTLRLDFSYEQFF. The DNA of the CDR3 is TGTGCCAGTAGTACCCTTCGACTAGATTTCAGCTATGAGCAGTTCTTC.

The CDR3 DNA follows: TGTGCCAGCAGCGTAGATCCCGGGGAGGGGACCCAGTACTTC. Protein: CASSVDPGEGTQYF. The genes are TRBV9 and TRBJ2-7; 7 bases line up with TRBD2. The J call is doubtful: the DNA matches TRBJ2-5 better. The CDR3 sequence is 14 residues long. The germline V gene has CDR1 SGDLS and CDR2 YYNGEE.

This clonotype was counted many times. This chain connects TRBV6-2 or TRBV6-3 to TRBJ2-1; no clear D. This CDR3 contains 12 residues. Looked up from germline, CDR1 is MNHEY and CDR2 is SVGEGT. With 6 bases removed from V and 8 bases from J, the gap between germline ends came to 11 bases. CDR3 coding DNA: TGTGCCAGCAGGACCGCTGACGATGAGCAGTTCTTC. This translates into CASRTADDEQFF.

Only a few counts were recorded for this clonotype. The chain couples TRBV6-1 to TRBJ2-5; TRBD2 agrees at 10 bases. Germline V gives CDR1 MNHNS, CDR2 SASEGT. V gave up 4 bases and J gave up 6 bases; unmatched junction bases: 5. CDR3 length: 14 residues. CDR3 coding DNA: TGTGCCAGCAGTGCAGCGGGGGGGCAAAAGACCCAGTACTTC. Protein sequence: CASSAAGGQKTQYF.

The V gene is TRBV7-9, the J gene TRBJ2-3; 13 bases line up with TRBD2. V shed 2 bases, J shed 5 bases, and the junction held 10 bases outside the gene matches. The CDR3 has 18 residues. Looked up from germline, CDR1 is SEHNR and CDR2 is FQNEAQ (reference sequence). The CDR3 reads CASSLYWRTSGRGDTQYF. The CDR3 DNA is TGTGCCAGCAGCTTATATTGGAGGACTAGCGGGAGAGGAGATACGCAGTATTTT. The full variable domain, with the rest looked up from reference TRBV7-9 and TRBJ2-3, is DTGVSQNPRHKITKRGQNVTFRCDPISEHNRLYWYRQTLGQGPEFLTYFQNEAQLEKSRLLSDRFSAERPKGSFSTLEIQRTEQGDSAMYLCASSLYWRTSGRGDTQYFGPGTRLTVL.

A few counts support this clonotype. The chain carries TRBV6-2 or TRBV6-3 and TRBJ2-5; 8 bases align to TRBD2. Germline V CDR1 and CDR2: MNHEY, SVGEGT. The CDR3 sequence is 15 residues long. V was pared by 5 bases and J by 4 bases, with 9 bases of the junction left unmatched. The CDR3, as DNA: TGTGCCAGCAGTGACCTCAGCGGGAGAGTAGAGACCCAGTACTTC. The encoded protein is CASSDLSGRVETQYF.

The J gene is TRBJ2-2, the V gene TRBV10-3, with 7 bases identical to TRBD2. The germline V gene has CDR1 ENHRY and CDR2 SYGVKD. The CDR3 sequence is 15 residues long. V gave up 8 bases and J gave up 0 bases; unmatched junction bases: 6. The CDR3 region is CAIGRGDPNTGELFF. The DNA of the CDR3 is TGTGCCATCGGTCGGGGGGACCCGAACACCGGGGAGCTGTTTTTT.

The rearrangement uses TRBV5-1 and TRBJ1-3; tentative D call: TRBD1 (5 bases). CDR3 length: 15 residues. Germline CDR1 reads SGHRS; CDR2 reads YFSETQ. V gave up 4 bases and J gave up 0 bases, with 11 bases separating them. CDR3 coding DNA: TGCGCCAGCAGCACGGAGGGGTCCTCTGGAAACACCATATATTTT. Protein product: CASSTEGSSGNTIYF.

The chain uses TRBV6-1 and TRBJ1-4; D gene ambiguous. V was pared by 1 base and J by 3 bases, with 9 bases between. The CDR3 has 15 amino acids. Germline V gene lookup returns CDR1 MNHNS and CDR2 SASEGT. The DNA of the CDR3 is TGTGCCAGCAGTGAAGGGAGGACCTCTAATGAAAAACTGTTTTTT. It encodes CASSEGRTSNEKLFF.

The chain has TRBV2 and TRBJ1-5; possible D gene TRBD1, 6 bases. The germline CDR1 and CDR2 sequences are SNHLY and FYNNEI. The CDR3 extends over 15 amino acids. V gave up 11 bases and J gave up 0 bases, with 17 bases separating them. CDR3 in DNA: TGTGCCCGCACGGCTGGACAGTATAGCAATCAGCCCCAGCATTTT. Protein product: CARTAGQYSNQPQHF.

This rearrangement joins TRBV20-1 to TRBJ2-3, with 12 bases matching TRBD2. Looked up from germline, CDR1 is DFQATT and CDR2 is SNEGSKA (reference sequence). V was clipped by 3 bases and J by 2 bases; unmatched bases: 9. The length of the CDR3 is 17 residues. CDR3 region: CSARGLAGSDTTDTQYF. Here the CDR3 DNA reads TGCAGTGCTAGGGGACTAGCGGGTTCCGATACCACAGATACGCAGTATTTT.

This clonotype was counted only a few times. This chain joins TRBV27 and TRBJ2-5; 15 bases line up with TRBD2. V was pared by 4 bases and J by 3 bases, with 3 bases of the junction left unmatched. Germline-derived CDR1 and CDR2 are MNHEY and SMNVEV (reference sequence). This CDR3 spans 16 amino acids. CDR3 DNA: TGTGCCAGCAGTTCGGGACTAGCGGGAGGCAAAGAGACCCAGTACTTC. Residues: CASSSGLAGGKETQYF.

V gene TRBV10-2 combines with J gene TRBJ2-4; TRBD2 aligns across 10 bases. After removal of 6 bases from V and 6 bases from J, the junction contained 8 bases not matched to a gene. Germline CDR1 and CDR2: WSHSY and SAAADI. CDR3 length: 15 residues. The DNA for the CDR3 is TGCGCCAGCAGGAGCGGGGGGGCCTCGGGAAACATTCAGTACTTC. It translates to CASRSGGASGNIQYF.

The genes are TRBV11-2 and TRBJ2-5; TRBD2 agrees at 13 bases. V lost 5 bases to trimming and J lost 8 bases; unmatched junction nucleotides: 8. CDR1 and CDR2 from the germline V gene are SGHAT and FQNNGV. This CDR3 has 15 amino acids. The CDR3 sequence is CASSGTSGELRTQYF. In DNA, the CDR3 is TGTGCCAGCAGCGGGACTAGCGGGGAGCTTCGAACCCAGTACTTC.

The chain is built from TRBV5-1 and TRBJ1-2; D gene ambiguous. Germline CDR1 reads SGHRS; CDR2 reads YFSETQ. Trimming left V 4 bases short and J 3 bases short, with 16 bases between. The CDR3 covers 15 residues. The CDR3 region is CASSKARSLDYGYTF. As DNA, the CDR3 is TGCGCCAGCAGCAAGGCCCGGAGCCTTGACTATGGCTACACCTTC.

The rearrangement joins TRBV20-1 to TRBJ2-3, with 12 bases lining up with TRBD2. This CDR3 is 16 amino acids long. Germline V gene data show CDR1 as DFQATT and CDR2 as SNEGSKA (reference sequence). V was pared by 7 bases and J by 2 bases, with 10 bases of the junction left unmatched. The CDR3 DNA reads as TGCAGTGTCTGGCTAGCGGGGGGGCGAGACACAGATACGCAGTATTTT. Amino acids: CSVWLAGGRDTDTQYF.

This clonotype was found a few times. For the CDR3, the DNA is TGTGCCAGCGGAACCTCCGGGACAGTAAACTATGGCTACACCTTC. Translating gives CASGTSGTVNYGYTF. V and J are TRBV18 and TRBJ1-2, with 7 positions matching TRBD1. In germline, CDR1 is KGHSH, CDR2 LQKENI. This CDR3 spans 15 amino acids. Trimming took 8 bases from V and 2 from J; bases not matched to a gene: 11.

The genes are TRBV29-1 and TRBJ2-2; 7 bases map to TRBD2. Looked up from germline, CDR1 is SQVTM and CDR2 is ANQGSEA. The CDR3 consists of 16 residues. J lost 1 base, V lost 8 bases, and 13 bases had no gene match. CDR3 residues: CSIGLGASGNTGELFF. The CDR3, as DNA: TGCAGCATTGGTCTCGGGGCTAGCGGGAACACCGGGGAGCTGTTTTTT.

This clonotype occurred a few times. The V call is TRBV18, the J call TRBJ1-2, with 10 bases aligning to TRBD1. The ends lost 5 bases at V and 8 bases at J; junction bases unmatched: 5. This CDR3 contains 13 residues. CDR1 KGHSH and CDR2 LQKENI come from the germline V gene. The CDR3 here is CASSEGTGEGYTF. CDR3 sequence (DNA): TGTGCCAGCTCAGAAGGGACAGGGGAAGGCTACACCTTC.

The chain uses TRBV20-1 and TRBJ2-5; D not resolved. The CDR3 length is 13 residues. V dropped 0 bases and J dropped 6 bases, with 11 bases sitting between them. From germline, CDR1 is DFQATT and CDR2 SNEGSKA (reference sequence). For the CDR3, the DNA is TGCAGTGCTAGAGAATCAAGCCCGAAGACCCAGTACTTC. This translates into CSARESSPKTQYF.

The chain couples TRBV7-6 to TRBJ2-3; 7 nucleotides match TRBD2. Looked up from germline, CDR1 is SGHVS and CDR2 is FNYEAQ. The CDR3 spans 16 residues. V lost 2 bases and J lost 4; bases outside the gene matches: 9. The CDR3 region is CASSLNGGFYADTQYF. The CDR3 DNA reads as TGTGCCAGCAGCTTAAACGGGGGGTTCTACGCAGATACGCAGTATTTT.

V is TRBV9 and J is TRBJ1-3, with unresolved D. CDR3 length equals 14 residues. The V and J ends lost 4 bases and 0 bases respectively, with 8 bases between them. In germline, CDR1 is SGDLS, CDR2 YYNGEE. CDR3 nucleotide sequence: TGTGCCAGCAGCCGTAGGAGCTCTGGAAACACCATATATTTT. It is translated as CASSRRSSGNTIYF.

Ten or more counts support this clonotype. The chain joins TRBV25-1 to TRBJ2-1, with TRBD2 matching over 11 bases. CDR3 size: 15 residues. The germline V gene encodes CDR1 MGHDK and CDR2 SYGVNS. J lost 5 bases, V lost 5 bases, and 5 bases had no gene match. CDR3 nucleotide sequence: TGTGCCAGCAGTTTAGCGGGAGGGCCGAACAATGAGCAGTTCTTC. Protein product: CASSLAGGPNNEQFF. The variable domain in full, with the rest retrieved from reference TRBV25-1 and TRBJ2-1, is EADIYQTPRYLVIGTGKKITLECSQTMGHDKMYWYQQDPGMELHLIHYSYGVNSTEKGDLSSESTVSRIRTEHFPLTLESARPSHTSQYLCASSLAGGPNNEQFFGPGTRLTVL.